The clone carrying this T cell receptor beta chain was detected ten times or more. This sample is part of a study of T cells in Graves' hyperthyroidism and ophthalmopathy. Amplification targeted TCR beta CDR3 regions from RNA transcripts. Researchers ran a first-round RT-PCR on the TCR CDR3 using the HTBI primer set. TCRdb used MiXCR to reprocess the multiplex PCR reads, holding one entry per CDR3 protein. In the table there are around 500,000 distinct CDR3 sequences, 13% to 15% of which are singletons. In germline, CDR1 is SNHLY, CDR2 FYNNEI. V dropped 5 bases and J dropped 0; count of bases not matched to a gene: 12. The CDR3 extends over 18 amino acids.

The receptor was isolated from a woman younger than 35 with Graves' hyperthyroidism. Sequencing was performed on blood. V and J are TRBV2 and TRBJ2-4; TRBD1 agrees at 8 bases. This CDR3 is CASSRTGGFVLAKNIQYF. CDR3 DNA: TGTGCCAGCAGTAGAACAGGGGGTTTTGTACTAGCCAAAAACATTCAGTACTTC. Looking up the rest from reference TRBV2 and TRBJ2-4 gives the full variable domain: EPEVTQTPSHQVTQMGQEVILRCVPISNHLYFYWYRQILGQKVEFLVSFYNNEISEKSEIFDDQFSVERPDGSNFTLKIRSTKLEDSAMYFCASSRTGGFVLAKNIQYFGAGTRLSVL.